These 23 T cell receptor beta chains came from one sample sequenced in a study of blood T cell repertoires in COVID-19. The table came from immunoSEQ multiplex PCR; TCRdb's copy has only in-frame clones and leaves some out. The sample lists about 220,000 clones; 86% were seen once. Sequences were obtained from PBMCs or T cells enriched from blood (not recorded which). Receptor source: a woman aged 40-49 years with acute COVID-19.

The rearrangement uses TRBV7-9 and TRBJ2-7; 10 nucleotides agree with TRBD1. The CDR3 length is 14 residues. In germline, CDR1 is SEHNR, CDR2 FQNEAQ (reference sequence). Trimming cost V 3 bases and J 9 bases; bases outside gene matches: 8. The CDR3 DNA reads TGTGCCAGCAGCTTGGGACAGGGGATTGCGTTGCAGTACTTC. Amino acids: CASSLGQGIALQYF. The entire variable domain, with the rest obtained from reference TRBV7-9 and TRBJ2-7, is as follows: DTGVSQNPRHKITKRGQNVTFRCDPISEHNRLYWYRQTLGQGPEFLTYFQNEAQLEKSRLLSDRFSAERPKGSFSTLEIQRTEQGDSAMYLCASSLGQGIALQYFGPGTRLTVT.

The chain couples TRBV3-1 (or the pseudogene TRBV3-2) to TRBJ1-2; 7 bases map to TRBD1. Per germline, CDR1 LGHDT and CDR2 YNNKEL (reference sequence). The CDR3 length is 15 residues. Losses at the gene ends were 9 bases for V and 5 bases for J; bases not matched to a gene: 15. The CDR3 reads CASTQQGLRSYGYTF. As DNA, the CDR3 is TGTGCCAGTACCCAACAGGGGTTGAGATCTTATGGCTACACCTTC.

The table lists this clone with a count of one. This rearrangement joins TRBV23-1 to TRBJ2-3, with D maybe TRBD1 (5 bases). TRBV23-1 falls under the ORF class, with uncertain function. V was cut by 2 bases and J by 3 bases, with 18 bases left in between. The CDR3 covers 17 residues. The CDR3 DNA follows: TGCGCCAGCAGTCAACCCCAGGGTGGATGGATGACAGATACGCAGTATTTT. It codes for CASSQPQGGWMTDTQYF.

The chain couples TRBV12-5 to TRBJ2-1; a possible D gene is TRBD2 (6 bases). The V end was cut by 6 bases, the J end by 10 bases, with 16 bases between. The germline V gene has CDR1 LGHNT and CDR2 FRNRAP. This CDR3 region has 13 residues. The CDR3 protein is CASGPEGPREQFF. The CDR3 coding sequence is TGTGCTAGTGGCCCGGAGGGACCTCGAGAGCAGTTCTTC.

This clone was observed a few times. For the CDR3, the DNA is TGTGCCAGCAGACTAACCGGGACAGGGCTCTATGGCTACACCTTC. This sequence encodes CASRLTGTGLYGYTF. The V call is TRBV5-4, the J call TRBJ1-2; 9 nucleotides align to TRBD1. CDR3 length: 15 amino acids. With 5 bases clipped from V and 4 bases from J, the junction kept 9 bases outside the gene matches. The V gene's germline CDR1 is SGHNT and CDR2 YYREEE (reference sequence).

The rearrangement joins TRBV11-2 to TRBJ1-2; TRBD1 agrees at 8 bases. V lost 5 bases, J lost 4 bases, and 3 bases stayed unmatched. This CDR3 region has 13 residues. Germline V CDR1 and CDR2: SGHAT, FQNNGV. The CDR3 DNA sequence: TGTGCCAGCAGCGGAGACAGGGGCTATGGCTACACCTTC. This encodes CASSGDRGYGYTF.

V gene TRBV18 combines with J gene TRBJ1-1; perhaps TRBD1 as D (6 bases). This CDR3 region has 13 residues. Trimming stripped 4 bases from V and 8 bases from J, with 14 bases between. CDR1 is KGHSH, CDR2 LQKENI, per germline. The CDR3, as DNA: TGTGCCAGCTCACGTGACAGGACAATAGAAGCTTTCTTT. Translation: CASSRDRTIEAFF.

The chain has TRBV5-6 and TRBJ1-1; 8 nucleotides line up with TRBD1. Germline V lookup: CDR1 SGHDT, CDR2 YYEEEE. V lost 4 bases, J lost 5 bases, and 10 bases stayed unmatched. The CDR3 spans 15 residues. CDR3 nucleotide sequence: TGTGCCAGCAGCGCCTTGACAGGGGAAAGAACTGAAGCTTTCTTT. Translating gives CASSALTGERTEAFF.

DNA of the CDR3: TGCAGCGTGGACACAGGGGGTTTTGGCACTGAAGCTTTCTTT. Its protein product is CSVDTGGFGTEAFF. V is TRBV29-1 and J is TRBJ1-1; 8 positions match TRBD1. The ends lost 6 bases at V and 4 bases at J; junction bases unmatched: 10. Germline CDR1 SQVTM, CDR2 ANQGSEA. The CDR3 loop spans 14 amino acids.

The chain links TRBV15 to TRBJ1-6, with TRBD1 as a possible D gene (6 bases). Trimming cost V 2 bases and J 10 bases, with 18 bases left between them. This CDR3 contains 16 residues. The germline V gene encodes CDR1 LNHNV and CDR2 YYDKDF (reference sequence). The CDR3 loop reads CATSRLQGQGLSPLHF. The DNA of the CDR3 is TGTGCCACCAGCAGACTTCAGGGGCAGGGGTTGTCACCCCTCCACTTT.

This CDR3 is CAISAQGTEAFF. CDR3 sequence (DNA): TGTGCCATCAGCGCACAGGGGACTGAAGCTTTCTTT. The chain carries TRBV10-3 and TRBJ1-1, with 7 bases aligning to TRBD1. Trimming cost V 6 bases and J 5 bases; bases outside gene matches: 3. Germline loops: CDR1 ENHRY, CDR2 SYGVKD. The CDR3 consists of 12 residues.

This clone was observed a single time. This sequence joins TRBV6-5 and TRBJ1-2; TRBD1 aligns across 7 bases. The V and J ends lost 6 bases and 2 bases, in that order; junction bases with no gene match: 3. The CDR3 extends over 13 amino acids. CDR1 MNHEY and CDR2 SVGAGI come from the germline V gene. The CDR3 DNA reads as TGTGCCAGCAGGACAGGGTCGAACTATGGCTACACCTTC. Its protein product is CASRTGSNYGYTF.

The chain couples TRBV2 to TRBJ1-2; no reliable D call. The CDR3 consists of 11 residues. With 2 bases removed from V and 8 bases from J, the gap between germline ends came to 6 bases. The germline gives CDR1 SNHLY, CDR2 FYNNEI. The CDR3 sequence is CASSEQAGYTF. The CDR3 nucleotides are TGTGCCAGCAGTGAACAGGCGGGCTACACCTTC.

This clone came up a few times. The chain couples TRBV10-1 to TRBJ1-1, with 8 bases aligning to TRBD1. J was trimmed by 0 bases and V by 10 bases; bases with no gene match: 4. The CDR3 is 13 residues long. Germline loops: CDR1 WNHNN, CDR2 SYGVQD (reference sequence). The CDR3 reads CATSTGVNTEAFF. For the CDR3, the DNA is TGCGCCACCTCGACAGGGGTGAACACTGAAGCTTTCTTT.

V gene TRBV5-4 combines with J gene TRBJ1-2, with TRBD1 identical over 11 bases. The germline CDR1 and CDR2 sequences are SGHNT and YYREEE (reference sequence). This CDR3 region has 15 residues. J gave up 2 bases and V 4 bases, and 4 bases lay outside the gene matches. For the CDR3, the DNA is TGTGCCAGCAGCCCCGGGACAGGGGGGAACTATGGCTACACCTTC. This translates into CASSPGTGGNYGYTF.

The CDR3 nucleotides are TGTGCCAGCAGGCCCGGGGCGGGGCGAACTGAAGCTTTCTTT. This gives the protein CASRPGAGRTEAFF. The chain recombines TRBV27 with TRBJ1-1; possible D gene TRBD1, 5 bases. Trimming removed 6 bases from V and 5 bases from J, with 16 bases in between. CDR3 length: 14 residues. CDR1 and CDR2 from the germline V gene are MNHEY and SMNVEV (reference sequence).

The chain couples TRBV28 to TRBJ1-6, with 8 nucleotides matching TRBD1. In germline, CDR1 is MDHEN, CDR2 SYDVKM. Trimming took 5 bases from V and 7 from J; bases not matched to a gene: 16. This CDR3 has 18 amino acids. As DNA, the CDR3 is TGTGCCAGCAGTCTCCGTATCTCCAGGGGGCTCCGCAATTCACCCCTCCACTTT. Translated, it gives CASSLRISRGLRNSPLHF.

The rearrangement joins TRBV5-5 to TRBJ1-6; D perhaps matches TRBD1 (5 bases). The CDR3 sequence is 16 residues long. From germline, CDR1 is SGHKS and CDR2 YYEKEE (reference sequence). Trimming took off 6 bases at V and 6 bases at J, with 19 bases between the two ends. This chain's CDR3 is CASNPQGRGFNSPLHF. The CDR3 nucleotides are TGTGCCAGCAACCCCCAGGGTAGGGGATTTAATTCACCCCTCCACTTT.

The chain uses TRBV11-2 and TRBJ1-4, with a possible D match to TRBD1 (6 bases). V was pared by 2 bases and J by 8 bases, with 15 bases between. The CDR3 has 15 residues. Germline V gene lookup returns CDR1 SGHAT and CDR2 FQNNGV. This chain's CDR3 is CASSLTGREGEKLFF. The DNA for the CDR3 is TGTGCCAGCAGCTTAACAGGGAGGGAAGGCGAAAAACTGTTTTTT.

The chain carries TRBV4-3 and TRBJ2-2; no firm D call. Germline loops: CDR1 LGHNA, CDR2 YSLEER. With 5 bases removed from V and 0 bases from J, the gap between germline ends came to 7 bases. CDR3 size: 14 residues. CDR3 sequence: CASSRGTNTGELFF. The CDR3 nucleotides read TGCGCCAGCAGCAGAGGTACGAACACCGGGGAGCTGTTTTTT.

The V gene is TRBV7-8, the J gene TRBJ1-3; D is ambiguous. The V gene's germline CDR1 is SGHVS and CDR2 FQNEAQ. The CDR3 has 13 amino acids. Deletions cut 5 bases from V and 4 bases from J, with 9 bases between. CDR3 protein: CASSPGRGNTIYF. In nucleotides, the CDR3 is TGTGCCAGCAGCCCAGGTCGGGGAAACACCATATATTTT.

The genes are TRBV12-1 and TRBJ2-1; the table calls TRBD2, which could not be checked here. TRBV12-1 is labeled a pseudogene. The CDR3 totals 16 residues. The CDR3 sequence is CASSFTSGGACNEQFF. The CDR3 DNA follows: TGTGCCAGCAGCTTCACTAGCGGGGGGGCCTGCAATGAGCAGTTCTTC.

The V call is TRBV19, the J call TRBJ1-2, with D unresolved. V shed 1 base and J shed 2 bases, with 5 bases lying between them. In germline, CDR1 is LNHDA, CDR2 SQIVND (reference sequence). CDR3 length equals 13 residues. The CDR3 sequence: CASSIGRNYGYTF. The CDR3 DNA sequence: TGTGCCAGTAGTATAGGTAGAAACTATGGCTACACCTTC.